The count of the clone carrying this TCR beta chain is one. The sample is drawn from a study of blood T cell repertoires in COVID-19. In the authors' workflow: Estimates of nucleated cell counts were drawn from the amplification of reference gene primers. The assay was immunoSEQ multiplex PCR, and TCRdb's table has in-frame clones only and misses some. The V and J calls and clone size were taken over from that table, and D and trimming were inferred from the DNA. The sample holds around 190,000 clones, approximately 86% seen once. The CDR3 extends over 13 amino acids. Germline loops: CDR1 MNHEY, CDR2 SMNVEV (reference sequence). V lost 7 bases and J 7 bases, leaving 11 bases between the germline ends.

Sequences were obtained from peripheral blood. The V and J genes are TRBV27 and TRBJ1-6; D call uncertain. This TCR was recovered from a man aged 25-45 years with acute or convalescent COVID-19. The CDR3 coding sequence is TGTGCCAGCACCTCCCCTAACAATTCACCCCTCCACTTT. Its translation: CASTSPNNSPLHF.